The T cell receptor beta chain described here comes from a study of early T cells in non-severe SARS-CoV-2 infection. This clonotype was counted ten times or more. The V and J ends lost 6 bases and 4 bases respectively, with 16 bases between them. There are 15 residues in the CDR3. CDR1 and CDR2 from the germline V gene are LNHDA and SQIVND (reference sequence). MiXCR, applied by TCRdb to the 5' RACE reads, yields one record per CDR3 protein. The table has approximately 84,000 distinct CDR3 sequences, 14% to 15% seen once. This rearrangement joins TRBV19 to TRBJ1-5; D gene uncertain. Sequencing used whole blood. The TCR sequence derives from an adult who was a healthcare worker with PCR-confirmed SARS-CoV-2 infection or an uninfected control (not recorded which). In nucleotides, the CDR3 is TGTGCCAGTAGGCCCCGGCAGACTAAGAATCAGCCCCAGCATTTT. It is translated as CASRPRQTKNQPQHF.